A selection of T cell receptor beta chains follows, all from one sample in a study of shared clonotypes between healthy human individuals. Sequencing was performed with immunoSEQ multiplex PCR; in TCRdb, only in-frame clones are kept and a portion is missing. Among 2 million to 2.5 million clones listed, 90% to 95% were seen once. The sample was naive CD4+ T cells sorted from blood. These receptors were taken from a man between 18 and 35 years old in good health. CDR3s include the opening cysteine and the closing phenylalanine or tryptophan. Each record gives: V gene, J gene, CDR3 protein.

v_call: TRBV10-3; j_call: TRBJ2-1; cdr3_aa: CAISSGQGGISEQFF
v_call: TRBV30; j_call: TRBJ2-7; cdr3_aa: CAWNSPRNEQYF
v_call: TRBV25-1; j_call: TRBJ1-5; cdr3_aa: CASSQGGNQPQHF
v_call: TRBV10-3; j_call: TRBJ1-2; cdr3_aa: CAITGGYYGYTF
v_call: TRBV10-2; j_call: TRBJ2-1; cdr3_aa: CASSAPGQGVNEQFF
v_call: TRBV28; j_call: TRBJ1-1; cdr3_aa: CASSLNRGDAFF
v_call: TRBV6-1; j_call: TRBJ1-2; cdr3_aa: CASSELLRAIGGYTF
v_call: TRBV28; j_call: TRBJ2-2; cdr3_aa: CASTLLSNTGELFF
v_call: TRBV6-5; j_call: TRBJ2-7; cdr3_aa: CASSYSTSGGAYEQYF
v_call: TRBV9; j_call: TRBJ2-2; cdr3_aa: CASSVGGRETGELFF
v_call: TRBV10-3; j_call: TRBJ1-2; cdr3_aa: CAISREGGSGYTF
v_call: TRBV30; j_call: TRBJ1-2; cdr3_aa: CAWGQGNYGYTF
v_call: TRBV11-2; j_call: TRBJ1-4; cdr3_aa: CASSYRGPNEKLFF
v_call: TRBV2; j_call: TRBJ2-1; cdr3_aa: CASSDTTSGGSYNEQFF
v_call: TRBV6-4; j_call: TRBJ1-6; cdr3_aa: CASSDSGSPLHF
v_call: TRBV9; j_call: TRBJ1-1; cdr3_aa: CASSVGGWNTEAFF
v_call: TRBV5-1; j_call: TRBJ2-7; cdr3_aa: CASSLAGTSGNYEQYF
v_call: TRBV11-2; j_call: TRBJ1-5; cdr3_aa: CASSLGGGYSNQPQHF
v_call: TRBV6-6; j_call: TRBJ1-5; cdr3_aa: CASRRRADQPQHF
v_call: TRBV18; j_call: TRBJ2-4; cdr3_aa: CASSPTGGTKNIQYF
v_call: TRBV6-5; j_call: TRBJ2-3; cdr3_aa: CASSQGQGNTDTQYF
v_call: TRBV2; j_call: TRBJ1-2; cdr3_aa: CASGSEYRALNYGYTF
v_call: TRBV15; j_call: TRBJ1-1; cdr3_aa: CATSPDRVGTEAFF